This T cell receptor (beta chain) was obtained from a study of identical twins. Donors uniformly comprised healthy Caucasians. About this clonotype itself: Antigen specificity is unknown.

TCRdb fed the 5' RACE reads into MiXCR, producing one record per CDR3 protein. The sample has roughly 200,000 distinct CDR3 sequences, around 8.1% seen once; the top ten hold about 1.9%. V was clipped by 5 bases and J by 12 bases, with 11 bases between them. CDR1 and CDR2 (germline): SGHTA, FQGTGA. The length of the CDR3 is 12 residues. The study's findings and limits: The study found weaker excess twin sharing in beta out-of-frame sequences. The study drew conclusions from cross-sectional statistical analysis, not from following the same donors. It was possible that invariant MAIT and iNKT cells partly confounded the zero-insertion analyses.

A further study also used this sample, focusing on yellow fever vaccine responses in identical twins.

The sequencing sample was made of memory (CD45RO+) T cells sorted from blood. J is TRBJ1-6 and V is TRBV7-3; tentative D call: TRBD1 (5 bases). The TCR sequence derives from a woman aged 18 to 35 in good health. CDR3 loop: CASSVQGGPLHF. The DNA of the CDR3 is TGTGCCAGCAGCGTTCAGGGTGGACCCCTCCACTTT.